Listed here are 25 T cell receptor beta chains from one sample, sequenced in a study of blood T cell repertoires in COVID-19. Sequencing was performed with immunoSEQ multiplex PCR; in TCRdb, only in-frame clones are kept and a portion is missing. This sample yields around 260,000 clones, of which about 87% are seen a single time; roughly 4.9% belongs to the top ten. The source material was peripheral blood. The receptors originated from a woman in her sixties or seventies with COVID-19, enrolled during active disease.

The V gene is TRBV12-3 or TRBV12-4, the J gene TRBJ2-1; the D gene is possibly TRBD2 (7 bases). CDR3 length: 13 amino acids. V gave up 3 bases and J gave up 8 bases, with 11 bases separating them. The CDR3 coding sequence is TGTGCCAGCAGTTTGAGGGGGGGCGATGAGCAGTTCTTC. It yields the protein CASSLRGGDEQFF.

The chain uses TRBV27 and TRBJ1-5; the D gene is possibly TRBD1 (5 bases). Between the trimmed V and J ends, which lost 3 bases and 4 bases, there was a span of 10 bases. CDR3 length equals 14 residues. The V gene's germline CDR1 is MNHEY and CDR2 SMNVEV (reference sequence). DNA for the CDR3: TGTGCCAGCAGTTTCGCAGGGAGGAATCAGCCCCAGCATTTT. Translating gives CASSFAGRNQPQHF.

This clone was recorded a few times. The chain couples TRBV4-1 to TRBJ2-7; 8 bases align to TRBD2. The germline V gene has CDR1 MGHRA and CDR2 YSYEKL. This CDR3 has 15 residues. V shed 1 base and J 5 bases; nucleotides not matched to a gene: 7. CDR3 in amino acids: CASSQVRTSGHEQYF. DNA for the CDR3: TGCGCCAGCAGCCAAGTGCGTACTAGCGGCCACGAGCAGTACTTC.

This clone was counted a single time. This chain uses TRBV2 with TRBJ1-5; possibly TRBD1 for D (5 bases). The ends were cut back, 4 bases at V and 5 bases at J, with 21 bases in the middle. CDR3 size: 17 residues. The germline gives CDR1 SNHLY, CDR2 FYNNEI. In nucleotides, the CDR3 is TGTGCCAGCAGTGTTGGGCAGGGACTTCAGGCGGATCAGCCCCAGCATTTT. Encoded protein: CASSVGQGLQADQPQHF.

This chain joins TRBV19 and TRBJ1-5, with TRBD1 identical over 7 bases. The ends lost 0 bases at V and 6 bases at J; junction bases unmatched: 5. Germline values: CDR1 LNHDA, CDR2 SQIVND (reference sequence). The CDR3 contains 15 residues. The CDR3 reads CASSIDPTGVQPQHF. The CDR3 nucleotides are TGTGCCAGTAGTATAGACCCCACAGGGGTTCAGCCCCAGCATTTT.

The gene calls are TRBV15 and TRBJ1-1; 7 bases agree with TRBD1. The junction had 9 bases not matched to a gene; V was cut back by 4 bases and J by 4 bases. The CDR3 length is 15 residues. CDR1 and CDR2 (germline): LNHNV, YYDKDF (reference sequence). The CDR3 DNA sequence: TGTGCCACCAGCACAAAACGACAGGGTGGCACTGAAGCTTTCTTT. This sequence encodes CATSTKRQGGTEAFF.

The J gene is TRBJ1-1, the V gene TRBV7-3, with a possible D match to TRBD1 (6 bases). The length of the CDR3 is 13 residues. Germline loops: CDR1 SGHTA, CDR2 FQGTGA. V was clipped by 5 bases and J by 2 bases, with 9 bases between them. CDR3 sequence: CASSQGRNTEAFF. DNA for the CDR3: TGTGCCAGCAGCCAGGGGAGAAACACTGAAGCTTTCTTT.

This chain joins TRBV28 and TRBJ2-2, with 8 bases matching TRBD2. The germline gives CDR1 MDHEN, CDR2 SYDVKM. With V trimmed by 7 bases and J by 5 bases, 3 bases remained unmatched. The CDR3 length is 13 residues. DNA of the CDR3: TGTGCCAGCACCCGGGGGGGTACCGGGGAGCTGTTTTTT. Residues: CASTRGGTGELFF.

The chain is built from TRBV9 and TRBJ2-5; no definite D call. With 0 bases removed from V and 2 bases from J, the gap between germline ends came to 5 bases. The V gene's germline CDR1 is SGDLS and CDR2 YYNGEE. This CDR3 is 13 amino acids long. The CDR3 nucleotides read TGTGCCAGCAGCGTAGGCAGGCAAGAGACCCAGTACTTC. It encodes CASSVGRQETQYF.

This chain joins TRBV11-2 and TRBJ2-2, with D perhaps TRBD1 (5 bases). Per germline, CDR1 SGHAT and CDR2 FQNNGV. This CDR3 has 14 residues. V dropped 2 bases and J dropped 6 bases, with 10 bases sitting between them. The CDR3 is CASSLSVGPGELFF. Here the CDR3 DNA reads TGTGCCAGCAGCTTATCGGTGGGGCCCGGGGAGCTGTTTTTT.

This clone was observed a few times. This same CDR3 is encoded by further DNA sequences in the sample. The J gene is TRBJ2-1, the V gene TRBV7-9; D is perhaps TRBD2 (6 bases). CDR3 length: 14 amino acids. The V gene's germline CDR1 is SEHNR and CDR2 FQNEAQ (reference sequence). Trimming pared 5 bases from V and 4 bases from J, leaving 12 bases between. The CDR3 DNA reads TGTGCCAGCAGCCTGACTAGTGATTACAATGAGCAGTTCTTC. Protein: CASSLTSDYNEQFF.

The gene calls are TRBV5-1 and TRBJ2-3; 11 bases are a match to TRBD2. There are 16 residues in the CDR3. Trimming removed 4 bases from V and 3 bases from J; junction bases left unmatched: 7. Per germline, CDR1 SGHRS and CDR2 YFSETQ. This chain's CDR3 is CASSGTSGAGTDTQYF. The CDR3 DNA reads TGCGCCAGCAGCGGGACTAGCGGAGCAGGGACAGATACGCAGTATTTT.

The CDR3 region has the DNA TGTGCCAGTAAGCCAGGGGCTTCGAACACCATATATTTT. Translation: CASKPGASNTIYF. V gene TRBV19 combines with J gene TRBJ1-3; a possible D gene is TRBD1 (6 bases). This CDR3 region has 13 residues. Between the trimmed V and J ends, which lost 7 bases and 7 bases, there was a span of 14 bases. Germline-derived CDR1 and CDR2 are LNHDA and SQIVND (reference sequence).

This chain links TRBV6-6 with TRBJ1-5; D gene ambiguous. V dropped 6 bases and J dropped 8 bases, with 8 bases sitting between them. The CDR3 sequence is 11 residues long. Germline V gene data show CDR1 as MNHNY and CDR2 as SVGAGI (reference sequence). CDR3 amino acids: CASRAREPQHF. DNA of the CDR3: TGTGCCAGCAGAGCCCGGGAGCCCCAGCATTTT.

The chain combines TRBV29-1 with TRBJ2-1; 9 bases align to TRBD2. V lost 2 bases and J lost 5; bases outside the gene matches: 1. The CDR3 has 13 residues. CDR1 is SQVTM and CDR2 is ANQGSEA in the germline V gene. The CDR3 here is CSVERLADNEQFF. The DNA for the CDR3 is TGCAGCGTTGAACGACTAGCGGACAATGAGCAGTTCTTC.

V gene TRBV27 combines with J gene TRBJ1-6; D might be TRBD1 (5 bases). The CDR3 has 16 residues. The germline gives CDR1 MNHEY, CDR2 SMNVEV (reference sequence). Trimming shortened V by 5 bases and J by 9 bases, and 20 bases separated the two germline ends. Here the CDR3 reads CASSASGGLSSSPLHF. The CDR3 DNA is TGTGCCAGCAGTGCTAGCGGGGGTTTGAGTAGTTCACCCCTCCACTTT.

In DNA, the CDR3 is TGCAGTGCTAGATCCGGAGAGCCCCAGCATTTT. It is translated as CSARSGEPQHF. The chain recombines TRBV20-1 with TRBJ1-5; D call uncertain. The germline V gene encodes CDR1 DFQATT and CDR2 SNEGSKA (reference sequence). V gave up 2 bases and J gave up 8 bases, with 7 bases separating them. CDR3 length: 11 residues.

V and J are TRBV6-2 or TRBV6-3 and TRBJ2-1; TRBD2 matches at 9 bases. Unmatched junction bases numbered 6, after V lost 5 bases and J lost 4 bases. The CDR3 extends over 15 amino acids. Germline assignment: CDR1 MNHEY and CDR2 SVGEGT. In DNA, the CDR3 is TGTGCCAGCAGTCGACTAGCGGCGGCGTACAATGAGCAGTTCTTC. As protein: CASSRLAAAYNEQFF.

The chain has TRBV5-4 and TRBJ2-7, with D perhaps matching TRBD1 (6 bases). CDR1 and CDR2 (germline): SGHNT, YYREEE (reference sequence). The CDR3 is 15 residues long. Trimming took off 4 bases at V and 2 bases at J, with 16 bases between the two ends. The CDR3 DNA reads TGTGCCAGCAGCCCGGTCCAGCAGGGGACCTACGAGCAGTACTTC. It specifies CASSPVQQGTYEQYF.

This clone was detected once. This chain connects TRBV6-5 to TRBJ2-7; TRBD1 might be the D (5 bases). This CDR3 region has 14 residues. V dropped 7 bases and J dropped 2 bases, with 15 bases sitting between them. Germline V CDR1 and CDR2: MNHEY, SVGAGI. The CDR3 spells CASTPIAGPYEQYF. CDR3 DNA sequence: TGTGCCAGCACACCGATAGCAGGGCCCTACGAGCAGTACTTC.

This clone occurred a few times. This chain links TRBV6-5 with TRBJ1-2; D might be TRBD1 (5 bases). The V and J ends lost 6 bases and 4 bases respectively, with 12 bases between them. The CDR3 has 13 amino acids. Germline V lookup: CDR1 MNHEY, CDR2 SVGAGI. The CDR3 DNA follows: TGTGCCAGCAGGGAGGGGCGCCCCTATGGCTACACCTTC. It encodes CASREGRPYGYTF.

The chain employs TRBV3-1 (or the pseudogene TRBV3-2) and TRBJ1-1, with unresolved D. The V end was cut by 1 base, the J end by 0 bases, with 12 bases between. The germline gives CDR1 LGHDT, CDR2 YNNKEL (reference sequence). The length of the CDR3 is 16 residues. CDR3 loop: CASSQGGRSMNTEAFF. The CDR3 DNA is TGTGCCAGCAGCCAAGGTGGGAGATCAATGAACACTGAAGCTTTCTTT.

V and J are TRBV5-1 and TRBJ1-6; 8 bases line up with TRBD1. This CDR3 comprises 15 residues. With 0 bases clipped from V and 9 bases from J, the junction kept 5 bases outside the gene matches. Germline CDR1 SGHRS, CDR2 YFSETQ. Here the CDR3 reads CASSLVYRGISPLHF. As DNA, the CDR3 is TGCGCCAGCAGCTTGGTGTACAGGGGGATTTCACCCCTCCACTTT.

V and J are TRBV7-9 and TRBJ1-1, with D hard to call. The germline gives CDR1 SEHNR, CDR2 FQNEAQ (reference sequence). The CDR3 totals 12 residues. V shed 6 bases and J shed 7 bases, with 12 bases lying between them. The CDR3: CASSLATFEAFF. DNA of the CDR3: TGTGCCAGCAGTCTAGCGACATTTGAAGCTTTCTTT.

The CDR3 reads CASSPVAAGELFF. As DNA, the CDR3 is TGTGCCAGCTCACCGGTGGCAGCCGGGGAGCTGTTTTTT. The chain couples TRBV18 to TRBJ2-2; unclear D gene. The germline gives CDR1 KGHSH, CDR2 LQKENI. The CDR3 is 13 amino acids. V dropped 3 bases and J dropped 6 bases, with 8 bases sitting between them. The full variable domain, rest sourced from reference TRBV18 and TRBJ2-2, is NAGVMQNPRHLVRRRGQEARLRCSPMKGHSHVYWYRQLPEEGLKFMVYLQKENIIDESGMPKERFSAEFPKEGPSILRIQQVVRGDSAAYFCASSPVAAGELFFGEGSRLTVL.